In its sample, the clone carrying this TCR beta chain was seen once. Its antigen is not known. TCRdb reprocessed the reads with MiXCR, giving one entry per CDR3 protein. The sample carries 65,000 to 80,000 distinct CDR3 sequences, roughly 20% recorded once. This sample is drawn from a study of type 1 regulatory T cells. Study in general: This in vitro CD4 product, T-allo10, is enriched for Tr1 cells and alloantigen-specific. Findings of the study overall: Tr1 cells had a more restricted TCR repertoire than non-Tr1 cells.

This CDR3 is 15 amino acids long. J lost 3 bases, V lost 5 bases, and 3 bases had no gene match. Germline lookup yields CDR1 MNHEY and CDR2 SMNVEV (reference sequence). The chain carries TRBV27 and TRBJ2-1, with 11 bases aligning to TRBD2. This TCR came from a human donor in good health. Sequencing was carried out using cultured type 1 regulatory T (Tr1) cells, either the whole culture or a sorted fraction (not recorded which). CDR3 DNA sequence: TGTGCCAGCAGTACCGGGACTAGCGGCTACAATGAGCAGTTCTTC. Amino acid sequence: CASSTGTSGYNEQFF.